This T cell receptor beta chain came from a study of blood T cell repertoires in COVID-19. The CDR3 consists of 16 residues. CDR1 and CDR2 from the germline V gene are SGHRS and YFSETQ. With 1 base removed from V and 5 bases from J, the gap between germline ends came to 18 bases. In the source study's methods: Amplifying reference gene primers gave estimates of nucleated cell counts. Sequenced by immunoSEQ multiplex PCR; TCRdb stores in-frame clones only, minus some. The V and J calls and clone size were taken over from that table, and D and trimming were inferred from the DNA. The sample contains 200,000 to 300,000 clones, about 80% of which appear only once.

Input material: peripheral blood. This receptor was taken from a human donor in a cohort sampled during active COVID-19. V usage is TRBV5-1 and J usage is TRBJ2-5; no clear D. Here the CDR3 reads CASSLSPRSRGETQYF. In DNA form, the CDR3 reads TGCGCCAGCAGCTTGAGCCCCCGGTCCCGAGGCGAGACCCAGTACTTC.